Following are 16 T cell receptor beta chains from one sample sequenced in a study of identical twins. A single record per CDR3 protein comes from TCRdb applying MiXCR to the 5' RACE reads. This table holds approximately 620,000 distinct CDR3 sequences, less than 10% found once. The same data also went into a second study, on yellow fever vaccine responses in identical twins.

The sequenced material came from PBMCs. These receptors were collected from a woman aged 18-29 years in good health.

This clonotype was counted between two and nine times. The J gene is TRBJ1-2, the V gene TRBV2; no clear D gene. This CDR3 region has 14 residues. V lost 8 bases to trimming and J lost 2 bases, with 15 bases between them. The germline V gene has CDR1 SNHLY and CDR2 FYNNEI. In nucleotides, the CDR3 is TGTGCCAGCCTTTTCCCGGCAGGAAACTATGGCTACACCTTC. Translation gives CASLFPAGNYGYTF.

In this sample, this clonotype turned up once. The rearrangement joins TRBV29-1 to TRBJ2-5, with 9 bases aligning to TRBD2. Germline V gives CDR1 SQVTM, CDR2 ANQGSEA. V shed 6 bases and J 5 bases; nucleotides not matched to a gene: 13. The CDR3 sequence is 15 residues long. CDR3 protein: CSVRPKGRGGETQYF. The CDR3, as DNA: TGCAGCGTCCGACCGAAGGGGCGGGGGGGGGAGACCCAGTACTTC.

This clonotype appeared many times. The chain has TRBV6-2 or TRBV6-3 and TRBJ2-7, with 9 bases identical to TRBD1. V trimming: 4 bases; J trimming: 4 bases; junction bases outside the gene matches: 8. Germline CDR1 is MNHEY and CDR2 is SVGEGT. CDR3 length: 15 residues. CDR3 bases: TGTGCCAGCAGTTCCGCGGGACAGGGAGCGTACGAGCAGTACTTC. It is translated as CASSSAGQGAYEQYF.

This clonotype has a handful of counts. The chain links TRBV5-4 to TRBJ1-1; weak D call: TRBD1 (5 bases). The CDR3 contains 15 residues. Between the trimmed V and J ends, which lost 1 base and 2 bases, there was a span of 12 bases. Germline CDR1 is SGHNT and CDR2 is YYREEE (reference sequence). The CDR3 nucleotides are TGTGCCAGCAGCTTGTGGGGCACGATCAACACTGAAGCTTTCTTT. Encoded protein: CASSLWGTINTEAFF.

This chain links TRBV28 with TRBJ2-2; D unresolved. This CDR3 spans 14 amino acids. V lost 5 bases, J lost 1 base, and 8 bases lay in between. The germline V gene has CDR1 MDHEN and CDR2 SYDVKM. CDR3 DNA sequence: TGTGCCAGCAGTCCCTTGGAGAACACCGGGGAGCTGTTTTTT. It codes for CASSPLENTGELFF.

This rearrangement joins TRBV29-1 to TRBJ2-2; 9 nucleotides align to TRBD1. CDR3 length: 14 residues. Germline loops: CDR1 SQVTM, CDR2 ANQGSEA. V shed 5 bases and J 5 bases; nucleotides not matched to a gene: 6. The chain's CDR3 is CSVSDRGRTGELFF. The DNA for the CDR3 is TGCAGCGTTTCGGACAGGGGAAGAACCGGGGAGCTGTTTTTT.

This clonotype was found a few times. This sequence joins TRBV3-1 and TRBJ2-1; no reliable D call. Trimming removed 0 bases from V and 6 bases from J, with 12 bases in between. CDR1 is LGHDT and CDR2 is YNNKEL in the germline V gene (reference sequence). This CDR3 has 15 residues. In DNA, the CDR3 is TGTGCCAGCAGCCAAGATGGTTCGAAGGGCAATGAGCAGTTCTTC. This encodes CASSQDGSKGNEQFF.

The V call is TRBV5-1, the J call TRBJ2-5; 7 bases line up with TRBD2. CDR3 size: 16 residues. Losses at the gene ends were 5 bases for V and 3 bases for J; bases not matched to a gene: 13. The V gene's germline CDR1 is SGHRS and CDR2 YFSETQ. CDR3 nucleotides: TGCGCCAGCAGATTCCAAACGAACGGGGGGAAAGAGACCCAGTACTTC. Protein: CASRFQTNGGKETQYF.

This clonotype was detected only a few times. The rearrangement links TRBV9 to TRBJ2-1; possible D gene TRBD1, 6 bases. The CDR3 is made up of 16 amino acids. Germline CDR1 reads SGDLS; CDR2 reads YYNGEE. V gave up 0 bases and J gave up 4 bases, with 14 bases separating them. CDR3 sequence reads: CASSVGSQGLYNEQFF. The DNA of the CDR3 is TGTGCCAGCAGCGTAGGTAGCCAGGGGTTATACAATGAGCAGTTCTTC.

This chain uses TRBV25-1 with TRBJ2-7; the D gene is possibly TRBD1 (5 bases). The CDR3 sequence is 17 residues long. CDR1 is MGHDK and CDR2 is SYGVNS in the germline V gene. V shed 5 bases and J shed 5 bases, with 25 bases lying between them. CDR3 protein: CASSFGRVSGPDDEQYF. The CDR3 coding sequence is TGTGCCAGCAGTTTTGGCAGGGTCTCTGGGCCCGATGACGAGCAGTACTTC.

The sample holds a few counts of this clonotype. The chain is built from TRBV6-2 or TRBV6-3 and TRBJ2-4, with D possibly being TRBD1 (6 bases). The CDR3 totals 18 residues. Per the germline V gene, CDR1 is MNHEY and CDR2 is SVGEGT. The germline V and J ends were trimmed by 7 bases and 0 bases, with 22 bases remaining between them. The CDR3 DNA reads TGTGCCAGCACAACAGGGCTAGCCGAGAAGCTAGCCAAAAACATTCAGTACTTC. This translates into CASTTGLAEKLAKNIQYF.

The chain uses TRBV15 and TRBJ2-3; unclear D gene. The CDR3 totals 14 residues. Trimming took 0 bases from V and 4 from J, leaving 8 bases between them. CDR1 and CDR2 (germline): LNHNV, YYDKDF (reference sequence). CDR3 in amino acids: CATSRDISADTQYF. The CDR3 bases are TGTGCCACCAGCAGAGATATTAGTGCAGATACGCAGTATTTT.

The chain couples TRBV6-2 or TRBV6-3 to TRBJ2-7; D is uncertain. Germline loops: CDR1 MNHEY, CDR2 SVGEGT. Trimming shortened V by 2 bases and J by 0 bases, and 11 bases separated the two germline ends. The CDR3 spans 15 residues. The CDR3 spells CASSYTGVTSYEQYF. CDR3 coding DNA: TGTGCCAGCAGTTACACCGGAGTGACCTCCTACGAGCAGTACTTC.

The chain employs TRBV7-2 and TRBJ2-1; 8 positions match TRBD2. Trimming at V came to 2 bases and at J to 6 bases, leaving 6 bases not matched to a gene. The CDR3 covers 15 residues. The germline V gene has CDR1 SGHTA and CDR2 FQGNSA. Written as DNA, the CDR3 is TGTGCCAGCAGCTTATCGGGGGGGCGGTTCAATGAGCAGTTCTTC. This sequence encodes CASSLSGGRFNEQFF.

This clonotype was recorded a few times. The V and J genes are TRBV27 and TRBJ2-2, with 8 bases lining up with TRBD2. The CDR3 sequence is 17 residues long. Trimming cost V 5 bases and J 6 bases; bases outside gene matches: 14. Germline values: CDR1 MNHEY, CDR2 SMNVEV (reference sequence). The CDR3 nucleotides read TGTGCCAGCAGTCCGGGACTAGTGTTTGGAAGTCCCGGGGAGCTGTTTTTT. This codes for CASSPGLVFGSPGELFF.

This clonotype was detected a few times. The chain recombines TRBV27 with TRBJ2-7; D remains unclear. This CDR3 is 13 amino acids long. Germline V gene data show CDR1 as MNHEY and CDR2 as SMNVEV (reference sequence). Trimming stripped 6 bases from V and 3 bases from J, with 12 bases between. This CDR3 is CASRGGSNYEQYF. CDR3 DNA: TGTGCCAGCAGGGGCGGCTCGAACTACGAGCAGTACTTC.